The T cell receptor (beta chain) under discussion was sequenced for a study of post-analysis software for immune sequencing data. Study-wide background: Included courses were relapsing-remitting and secondary progressive multiple sclerosis; progressive-relapsing multiple sclerosis was also included.

This clonotype was observed a few times. The target antigen is unknown. Study-wide findings and caveats: The study found TRBV5-6, TRBV5-1 and TRBV20-1 among 5 or 6 TRBV segments more frequent in patients than controls. Strong co-clustering by F measure linked samples that shared a preparation batch. When compared against controls, multiple sclerosis patients showed significantly lower normalized Chao1 diversity.

Every TCR beta cDNA library bore unique molecular identifiers. Yield was 450,000 to 650,000 cDNA molecules from approximately 0.91 to 9.4 million T cells. TCRdb reprocessed the PCR reads via MiXCR and lists one record per CDR3 protein. The data show almost 700,000 distinct CDR3 sequences, approximately 60% seen once. The CDR3 spans 17 residues. Deletions cut 5 bases from V and 11 bases from J, with 30 bases between. CDR1 is ENHRY, CDR2 SYGVKD, per germline. The V gene is TRBV10-3, the J gene TRBJ2-5, with a weak D call TRBD2 (5 bases). Sequencing used blood. The TCR was taken from a girl under 10 years old with multiple sclerosis. The CDR3 DNA follows: TGTGCCATCAGTCCGAATAGCCCCGGGGTTGAGTCCGGGGAGCAGTACTTC. It translates to CAISPNSPGVESGEQYF.